The 28 T cell receptor beta chains below come from one sample, sequenced in a study of CD8+CD57+ T cells in acquired aplastic anemia. Patients included in sequencing had previously demonstrated CD8+CD57+ cell expansion by flow cytometry. It was genomic DNA that served as the template for profiling TCR beta VDJ and CDR3. TCRdb used MiXCR to reprocess the reads, holding one entry per CDR3 protein. The data hold roughly 98,000 distinct CDR3 sequences, with about 66% observed a single time. Sequenced input: sorted CD4+, CD8+, or CD8+CD57+ T cells (not recorded which) from PBMCs. All receptors derive from a human donor with aplastic anemia.

The CDR3 reads CASSPREGGGNEQFF. The CDR3 DNA follows: TGCGCCAGCAGCCCCCGGGAGGGAGGGGGGAATGAGCAGTTCTTC. V usage is TRBV5-1 and J usage is TRBJ2-1; 8 bases fit TRBD2. V was pared by 4 bases and J by 7 bases, with 10 bases of the junction left unmatched. The CDR3 is 15 residues long. The germline CDR1 and CDR2 sequences are SGHRS and YFSETQ.

This chain uses TRBV2 with TRBJ2-7; possible D gene TRBD1, 6 bases. V gave up 8 bases and J gave up 2 bases, with 16 bases separating them. The CDR3 runs 14 residues. The germline gives CDR1 SNHLY, CDR2 FYNNEI. The CDR3 coding sequence is TGTGCCAGCTTGTCGGACCCAGGGGCCTACGAGCAGTACTTC. This translates into CASLSDPGAYEQYF.

The chain carries TRBV5-1 and TRBJ2-7; D is ambiguous. Trimming took off 1 base at V and 4 bases at J, with 9 bases between the two ends. The CDR3 covers 13 residues. Germline V lookup: CDR1 SGHRS, CDR2 YFSETQ. Here the CDR3 DNA reads TGCGCCAGCAGCTTGTCTATAGGGTACGAGCAGTACTTC. This encodes CASSLSIGYEQYF.

The V and J genes are TRBV15 and TRBJ2-1, with TRBD2 matching over 7 bases. Germline values: CDR1 LNHNV, CDR2 YYDKDF (reference sequence). The V segment lost 3 bases and the J segment 0 bases; nucleotides outside the gene matches: 5. The CDR3 totals 16 residues. The CDR3 protein is CATSSRLALSYNEQFF. DNA for the CDR3: TGTGCCACCAGCAGCCGACTAGCCCTCTCCTACAATGAGCAGTTCTTC.

J is TRBJ1-2 and V is TRBV24-1; D remains ambiguous. The CDR3 runs 13 residues. V was trimmed by 2 bases and J by 2 bases, leaving 5 bases between them. Germline loops: CDR1 KGHDR, CDR2 SFDVKD. CDR3 region: CATSDSPNYGYTF. The CDR3 nucleotides read TGTGCCACCAGTGATTCCCCGAACTATGGCTACACCTTC.

This clonotype was picked up many times. One junction end disagrees with the germline gene, perhaps due to a read error. This chain links TRBV7-9 with TRBJ2-7, with TRBD1 matching 9 bases. Germline CDR1 is SEHNR and CDR2 is FQNEAQ (reference sequence). The CDR3 covers 12 residues. CDR3 nucleotide sequence: TGTGCCAGCAGACCCCGGACAGGGGTTCTTGTCTTC. This codes for CASRPRTGVLVF.

The CDR3 spells CASSQTTMSNYEQYF. DNA of the CDR3: TGCGCCAGCAGCCAAACTACCATGAGTAATTACGAGCAGTACTTC. The chain uses TRBV4-1 and TRBJ2-7; D uncertain. V was clipped by 2 bases and J by 4 bases, with 15 bases between them. The CDR3 has 15 amino acids. Germline V gives CDR1 MGHRA, CDR2 YSYEKL.

The gene calls are TRBV2 and TRBJ2-4, with D uncertain. The V and J ends lost 8 bases and 0 bases respectively, with 11 bases between them. CDR3 length: 14 residues. Germline CDR1 reads SNHLY; CDR2 reads FYNNEI. The CDR3: CASRRSIAKNIQYF. The CDR3 nucleotides read TGTGCCAGCCGGCGTAGCATAGCCAAAAACATTCAGTACTTC. Full variable domain (outside the CDR3, taken from reference TRBV2 and TRBJ2-4): EPEVTQTPSHQVTQMGQEVILRCVPISNHLYFYWYRQILGQKVEFLVSFYNNEISEKSEIFDDQFSVERPDGSNFTLKIRSTKLEDSAMYFCASRRSIAKNIQYFGAGTRLSVL.

The chain carries TRBV4-1 and TRBJ2-3, with TRBD2 identical over 9 bases. The CDR3 length is 16 residues. V trimming: 4 bases; J trimming: 2 bases; junction bases outside the gene matches: 7. CDR1 is MGHRA and CDR2 is YSYEKL in the germline V gene. CDR3 amino acids: CASSLTQRGDTDTQYF. CDR3 sequence (DNA): TGCGCCAGCAGCCTCACTCAGCGGGGGGACACAGATACGCAGTATTTT.

V is TRBV7-6 and J is TRBJ2-1; 9 bases match TRBD2. This CDR3 is 14 amino acids long. V lost 1 base and J lost 8; bases outside the gene matches: 3. Germline CDR1 SGHVS, CDR2 FNYEAQ. The CDR3 sequence: CASSLEAGGHEQFF. The CDR3 DNA reads as TGTGCCAGCAGCTTAGAAGCGGGAGGACATGAGCAGTTCTTC.

The chain joins TRBV19 to TRBJ2-7; D is undetermined. CDR3 length: 13 residues. The germline CDR1 and CDR2 sequences are LNHDA and SQIVND (reference sequence). V was trimmed by 6 bases and J by 6 bases, leaving 15 bases between them. The chain's CDR3 is CASSQDKSAEQYF. In nucleotides, the CDR3 is TGTGCCAGTAGCCAAGACAAGTCGGCCGAGCAGTACTTC. Full variable domain (remainder filled in from reference TRBV19 and TRBJ2-7): DGGITQSPKYLFRKEGQNVTLSCEQNLNHDAMYWYRQDPGQGLRLIYYSQIVNDFQKGDIAEGYSVSREKKESFPLTVTSAQKNPTAFYLCASSQDKSAEQYFGPGTRLTVT.

The genes are TRBV9 and TRBJ1-2; TRBD1 might be the D (6 bases). This CDR3 is built from 13 residues. Trimming pared 3 bases from V and 3 bases from J, leaving 9 bases between. CDR1 and CDR2 from the germline V gene are SGDLS and YYNGEE. CDR3 nucleotides: TGTGCCAGCAGCGGTCAGGGGTACTATGGCTACACCTTC. Protein sequence: CASSGQGYYGYTF.

The rearrangement links TRBV20-1 to TRBJ2-3, with D possibly matching TRBD2 (5 bases). V was pared by 1 base and J by 1 base, with 15 bases between. The CDR3 runs to 16 residues. Germline loops: CDR1 DFQATT, CDR2 SNEGSKA (reference sequence). For the CDR3, the DNA is TGCAGTGCTAGAGTCTCACGAGCGGTCCGCACAGATACGCAGTATTTT. Translating it yields CSARVSRAVRTDTQYF.

The rearrangement links TRBV19 to TRBJ1-6, with a weak D call TRBD1 (6 bases). Germline V gene sequence: CDR1 LNHDA, CDR2 SQIVND (reference sequence). Trimming took off 8 bases at V and 6 bases at J, with 14 bases between the two ends. The CDR3 spans 14 residues. The CDR3 DNA is TGTGCCAGTGCCAGCGGGGGCTTTAATTCACCCCTCCACTTT. Residues: CASASGGFNSPLHF.

In this sample, this clonotype turned up a few times. The chain combines TRBV6-5 with TRBJ2-7; 9 bases line up with TRBD1. The CDR3 runs to 14 residues. The J segment lost 2 bases and the V segment lost 2 bases, leaving 1 base of the junction unmatched. Germline loops: CDR1 MNHEY, CDR2 SVGAGI. CDR3 nucleotides: TGTGCCAGCAGTTACCGGGACAGGGCCTACGAGCAGTACTTC. It codes for CASSYRDRAYEQYF.

The chain is built from TRBV11-2 and TRBJ1-3; maybe TRBD1 (5 bases). Per the germline V gene, CDR1 is SGHAT and CDR2 is FQNNGV. The V gene lost 2 bases and the J gene lost 0 bases, with 17 bases spanning the gap. This CDR3 has 18 amino acids. CDR3 bases: TGTGCCAGCAGCTTATATGGGCCAGGGCTTAGCTCTGGAAACACCATATATTTT. As protein: CASSLYGPGLSSGNTIYF.

Only a few counts were recorded for this clonotype. The J gene is TRBJ2-7, the V gene TRBV7-2; D is unresolved. Trimming removed 6 bases at V and 1 base at J, with 10 bases between. Germline V gene lookup returns CDR1 SGHTA and CDR2 FQGNSA. There are 13 residues in the CDR3. The CDR3 DNA sequence: TGTGCCAGCAGAAGTAGGGATTCCTACGAGCAGTACTTC. Protein sequence: CASRSRDSYEQYF.

V usage is TRBV25-1 and J usage is TRBJ1-1; D possibly corresponds to TRBD1 (5 bases). CDR1 MGHDK and CDR2 SYGVNS come from the germline V gene. V was trimmed by 2 bases and J by 1 base, leaving 17 bases between them. This CDR3 has 17 amino acids. CDR3: CASSELGTVGENTEAFF. The CDR3 DNA sequence: TGTGCCAGCAGTGAACTCGGGACGGTGGGGGAGAACACTGAAGCTTTCTTT.

The J gene is TRBJ2-7, the V gene TRBV27, with D possibly TRBD2 on 5 matching bases. V lost 3 bases to trimming and J lost 6 bases, with 15 bases between them. The CDR3 is made up of 14 amino acids. The germline V gene has CDR1 MNHEY and CDR2 SMNVEV (reference sequence). The CDR3 region has the DNA TGTGCCAGCAGTTTTGGTTACGGGGTGGGCGAGCAGTACTTC. Its translation: CASSFGYGVGEQYF.

This chain uses TRBV7-2 with TRBJ2-7, with 7 bases fitting TRBD2. The CDR3 loop spans 16 amino acids. Germline CDR1 reads SGHTA; CDR2 reads FQGNSA. With V trimmed by 0 bases and J by 1 base, 6 bases remained unmatched. CDR3 loop: CASSLALAVRSYEQYF. The CDR3 coding sequence is TGTGCCAGCAGCTTAGCCCTAGCGGTTCGTTCCTACGAGCAGTACTTC. The whole variable domain, filled in from reference TRBV7-2 and TRBJ2-7, reads GAGVSQSPSNKVTEKGKDVELRCDPISGHTALYWYRQSLGQGLEFLIYFQGNSAPDKSGLPSDRFSAERTGGSVSTLTIQRTQQEDSAVYLCASSLALAVRSYEQYFGPGTRLTVT.

This clonotype came up a few times. This rearrangement joins TRBV20-1 to TRBJ1-2; D gene ambiguous. CDR3 length: 12 residues. The V gene lost 0 bases and the J gene lost 8 bases, with 10 bases spanning the gap. CDR1 is DFQATT and CDR2 is SNEGSKA in the germline V gene (reference sequence). The CDR3 DNA is TGCAGTGCTAGAGAGAACGCGGGAGGCTACACCTTC. Translated: CSARENAGGYTF.

The sample holds many counts of this clonotype. The chain is built from TRBV10-3 and TRBJ1-5; 7 nucleotides agree with TRBD1. Germline trimming cut 5 bases from V and 0 bases from J; bases unmatched to any gene: 4. CDR1 and CDR2 from the germline V gene are ENHRY and SYGVKD. The CDR3 is 15 residues long. This chain's CDR3 is CAISRDSYSNQPQHF. The CDR3 DNA reads TGTGCCATCAGTCGGGACAGCTATAGCAATCAGCCCCAGCATTTT.

This sequence joins TRBV24-1 and TRBJ1-2, with 10 bases identical to TRBD1. From germline, CDR1 is KGHDR and CDR2 SFDVKD. The CDR3 contains 15 residues. The J segment lost 7 bases and the V segment lost 4 bases, leaving 8 bases of the junction unmatched. The CDR3 spells CATSDSRQGASGYTF. The CDR3 nucleotides are TGTGCCACCAGTGACTCCAGACAGGGGGCCTCTGGCTACACCTTC.

V gene TRBV5-1 combines with J gene TRBJ2-1, with D perhaps matching TRBD2 (6 bases). Looked up from germline, CDR1 is SGHRS and CDR2 is YFSETQ. Trimming left V 3 bases short and J 0 bases short, with 10 bases between. The CDR3 contains 15 residues. CDR3 loop: CASSSPGSSYNEQFF. CDR3 in DNA: TGCGCCAGCAGCTCCCCCGGGAGCTCCTACAATGAGCAGTTCTTC.

The chain employs TRBV19 and TRBJ1-3; a weak D match, TRBD1 (5 bases). V dropped 9 bases and J dropped 0 bases, with 6 bases sitting between them. CDR1 is LNHDA and CDR2 is SQIVND in the germline V gene (reference sequence). CDR3 length equals 12 residues. The CDR3 DNA reads TGTGCCAGCGGGACCTCTGGAAACACCATATATTTT. It specifies CASGTSGNTIYF.

This chain connects TRBV6-2 or TRBV6-3 to TRBJ2-6; D unresolved. CDR3 length: 15 amino acids. Per the germline V gene, CDR1 is MNHEY and CDR2 is SVGEGT. Trimming removed 5 bases at V and 0 bases at J, with 8 bases between. This CDR3 reads CASSPQSSGANVLTF. The CDR3 coding sequence is TGTGCCAGCAGTCCGCAGAGCTCTGGGGCCAACGTCCTGACTTTC.

The gene calls are TRBV29-1 and TRBJ2-3; 9 positions agree with TRBD1. J lost 6 bases, V lost 6 bases, and 1 base had no gene match. Germline values: CDR1 SQVTM, CDR2 ANQGSEA. CDR3 length equals 11 residues. CDR3 sequence: CSVTGGDTQYF. The CDR3 DNA reads as TGCAGCGTGACAGGGGGTGATACGCAGTATTTT.

This clonotype was seen once. The chain combines TRBV2 with TRBJ1-2, with 9 nucleotides matching TRBD1. The CDR3 sequence is 12 residues long. The ends lost 4 bases at V and 14 bases at J; junction bases unmatched: 8. Germline loops: CDR1 SNHLY, CDR2 FYNNEI. The CDR3 region is CASSGGQGWSTF. CDR3 DNA: TGTGCCAGCAGTGGGGGACAGGGATGGAGTACCTTC. Variable domain in full (rest from reference TRBV2 and TRBJ1-2): EPEVTQTPSHQVTQMGQEVILRCVPISNHLYFYWYRQILGQKVEFLVSFYNNEISEKSEIFDDQFSVERPDGSNFTLKIRSTKLEDSAMYFCASSGGQGWSTFGSGTRLTVV.